A selection of T cell receptor beta chains follows, all from one sample in a study of shared clonotypes between healthy human individuals. Method: immunoSEQ multiplex PCR; TCRdb's copy keeps in-frame clones and lacks some. Of 850,000 to 1,200,000 clones listed, approximately 68% are singletons. The sequenced sample consisted of memory CD4+ T cells sorted from blood. The receptors were sampled from a man younger than 35 in good health. Each CDR3 is given with its conserved first and last residue. A D gene is named only where the DNA matches it firmly. Clone size is shown for a subset of rows, as once, few, many or a class of expanded clone.

CASSLGLAGVKNEQFF	TGTGCCAGCAGCCTTGGACTAGCGGGAGTCAAGAATGAGCAGTTCTTC	.	TRBD2	TRBV11-3	TRBJ2-1
CASSVTPGTGSVGPSYEQYF	TGTGCCAGCAGCGTTACTCCCGGGACAGGGAGTGTTGGCCCCTCCTACGAGCAGTACTTC	.	TRBD1	TRBV9	TRBJ2-7
CASRNGTENQPQHF	TGCGCCAGCAGGAACGGGACAGAAAATCAGCCCCAGCATTTT	.	TRBD1	TRBV5-1	TRBJ1-5
CAWRRGLNTGELFF	TGTGCCTGGAGACGGGGGTTGAACACCGGGGAGCTGTTTTTT	many	.	TRBV30	TRBJ2-2
CASSLTGSSYEQYF	TGTGCCAGCAGCCTGACAGGGAGCTCCTACGAGCAGTACTTC	once	TRBD1	TRBV5-4	TRBJ2-7
CASSPGRQVGSYEQYF	TGTGCCAGCAGCCCGGGAAGACAGGTAGGCTCCTACGAGCAGTACTTC	.	.	TRBV5-4	TRBJ2-7
CASSLFSRQEQFF	TGTGCCAGCAGCTTGTTCTCCCGACAGGAGCAGTTCTTC	once	.	TRBV5-6	TRBJ2-1
CSAKEGQGEKPQHF	TGCAGCGCAAAAGAGGGACAGGGAGAGAAGCCCCAGCATTTT	few	TRBD1	TRBV29-1	TRBJ1-5
CASSPGGAPDYEQYF	TGCGCCAGCAGCCCCGGAGGGGCACCGGACTACGAGCAGTACTTC	.	.	TRBV4-3	TRBJ2-7
CASSLMSGQGARWTEAFF	TGCGCCAGCAGCTTGATGTCGGGACAGGGGGCGAGGTGGACTGAAGCTTTCTTT	few	TRBD1	TRBV5-1	TRBJ1-1
CASRGTGERLGYTF	TGTGCCAGCAGAGGAACAGGGGAACGACTTGGCTACACCTTC	.	TRBD1	TRBV28	TRBJ1-2
CASSKQTGDFNYGYTF	TGTGCCAGCAGCAAACAAACTGGTGATTTTAACTATGGCTACACCTTC	.	.	TRBV7-2	TRBJ1-2
CASGLVLGRAAEQFF	TGTGCTAGTGGTTTGGTACTAGGCCGAGCGGCGGAGCAGTTCTTC	.	.	TRBV12-5	TRBJ2-1
CATSSSSGGVYGYTF	TGTGCCACCAGCAGCTCCTCGGGGGGTGTCTATGGCTACACCTTC	.	.	TRBV15	TRBJ1-2
CASSERGTELILAKNIQYF	TGTGCCAGCAGTGAACGCGGGACAGAGTTGATTCTAGCCAAAAACATTCAGTACTTC	.	.	TRBV6-1	TRBJ2-4
CAISEGPAWTSGGSTDTQYF	TGTGCCATCAGTGAGGGACCCGCTTGGACTAGCGGGGGGAGCACAGATACGCAGTATTTT	.	TRBD2	TRBV10-3	TRBJ2-3
CAISENSGAEGGYTF	TGTGCCATCAGTGAGAATTCAGGGGCGGAGGGGGGCTACACCTTC	.	.	TRBV10-3	TRBJ1-2